One and the same sample provided the 6 T cell receptor beta chains below, sequenced in a study of hypomethylating agent response in myelodysplastic syndrome (dated by TCRdb to 2020 to 2023). Libraries were built with the immunoSEQ multiplex PCR assay. TCRdb took over this immuneACCESS table, retaining in-frame rearrangements with V and J assigned. Such tables are incomplete; in checked studies, under half of the missing clones stem from an unresolved V gene, and the remainder is unexplained. Within this sample are approximately 5,100 clones, with 80% to 85% of them counted one time only. Clones ranked in the top ten supply around 17% of the sample. Source: bone marrow, taken before or after starting hypomethylating agent treatment for myelodysplastic syndrome (not recorded which). Source of these receptors: a human donor with myelodysplastic syndrome.

V is TRBV4-1 and J is TRBJ1-6, with 10 bases identical to TRBD1. V lost 1 base to trimming and J lost 6 bases; unmatched junction nucleotides: 0. The CDR3 sequence is 15 residues long. In germline, CDR1 is MGHRA, CDR2 YSYEKL. In DNA form, the CDR3 reads TGCGCCAGCAGCCAAGGACAGGGGGCTAATTCACCCCTCCACTTT. Its translation: CASSQGQGANSPLHF.

The chain couples TRBV11-2 to TRBJ1-1; weak D call: TRBD1 (6 bases). Trimming stripped 5 bases from V and 6 bases from J, with 13 bases between. Germline V gives CDR1 SGHAT, CDR2 FQNNGV. The CDR3 runs 13 residues. The chain's CDR3 is CASSPGTRAEAFF. The CDR3 DNA follows: TGTGCCAGCAGCCCCGGGACACGGGCTGAAGCTTTCTTT.

The chain has TRBV5-4 and TRBJ2-5; TRBD1 might be the D (6 bases). The CDR3 is 13 amino acids. Trimming removed 4 bases at V and 1 base at J, with 8 bases between. The germline V gene encodes CDR1 SGHNT and CDR2 YYREEE (reference sequence). CDR3 region: CASSRGTQETQYF. In DNA form, the CDR3 reads TGTGCCAGCAGCAGGGGGACCCAAGAGACCCAGTACTTC.

This clone has a handful of counts. This chain connects TRBV15 to TRBJ1-6, with D possibly TRBD1 on 5 matching bases. CDR1 and CDR2 from the germline V gene are LNHNV and YYDKDF (reference sequence). This CDR3 has 16 amino acids. V was shortened by 0 bases and J by 10 bases, with 16 bases between the two germline ends. CDR3: CATSRDRRAGGSPLHF. The DNA for the CDR3 is TGTGCCACCAGCAGAGATCGCAGGGCTGGAGGATCACCCCTCCACTTT.

The chain links TRBV11-3 to TRBJ2-1; 7 bases are a match to TRBD2. With V trimmed by 5 bases and J by 2 bases, 6 bases remained unmatched. This CDR3 contains 15 residues. CDR1 is SGHNT and CDR2 is YENEEA in the germline V gene. Written as DNA, the CDR3 is TGTGCCAGCAGCACCAGACTAGCACCCTACAATGAGCAGTTCTTC. As protein: CASSTRLAPYNEQFF.

CDR3 coding DNA: TGTGCCAGCAGCTTAAGACTCGTCCAAGAGACCCAGTACTTC. It codes for CASSLRLVQETQYF. The gene calls are TRBV11-2 and TRBJ2-5, with D uncertain. The CDR3 consists of 14 residues. Trimming took off 2 bases at V and 1 base at J, with 8 bases between the two ends. Germline V CDR1 and CDR2: SGHAT, FQNNGV.